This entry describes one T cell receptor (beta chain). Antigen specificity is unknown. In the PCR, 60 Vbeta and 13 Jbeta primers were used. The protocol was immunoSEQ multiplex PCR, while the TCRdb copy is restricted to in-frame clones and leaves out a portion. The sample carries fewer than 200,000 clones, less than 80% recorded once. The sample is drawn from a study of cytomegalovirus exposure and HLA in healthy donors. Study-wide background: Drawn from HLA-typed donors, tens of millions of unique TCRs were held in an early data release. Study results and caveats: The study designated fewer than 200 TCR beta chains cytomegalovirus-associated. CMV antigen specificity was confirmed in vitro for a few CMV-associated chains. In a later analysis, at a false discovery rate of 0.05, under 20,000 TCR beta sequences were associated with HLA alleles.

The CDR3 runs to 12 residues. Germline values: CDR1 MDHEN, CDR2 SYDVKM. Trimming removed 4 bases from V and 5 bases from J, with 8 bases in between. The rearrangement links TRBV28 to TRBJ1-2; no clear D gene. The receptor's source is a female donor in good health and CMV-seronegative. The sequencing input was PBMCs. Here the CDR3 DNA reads TGTGCCAGCAGTTCCCAACGGTATGGCTACACCTTC. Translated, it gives CASSSQRYGYTF.